A single sample gave rise to the 29 T cell receptor beta chains below, sequenced in a study of naive and memory T cell subsets. Two oligonucleotides, mixed equimolar, formed the beta constant-region primer covering TRBC1 and TRBC2. Nested alpha and beta constant-region primers with the SP2 primer drove four PCR rounds on ligated cDNA. TCRdb re-called the UMI-ligation and nested PCR reads with MiXCR, one entry per CDR3 protein. Here the sample spans roughly 130,000 distinct CDR3 sequences, roughly 32% being singletons. The sequencing input was central memory CD4+ T cells from blood. The receptors shown here come from a human donor in good health.

The V call is TRBV5-1, the J call TRBJ2-3; 13 positions agree with TRBD2. J lost 1 base, V lost 8 bases, and 4 bases had no gene match. Germline CDR1 and CDR2: SGHRS and YFSETQ. This CDR3 comprises 15 residues. For the CDR3, the DNA is TGCGCCAGTAACGGACTAGCGGGAGGCACAGATACGCAGTATTTT. This gives the protein CASNGLAGGTDTQYF.

V and J are TRBV28 and TRBJ1-2; TRBD1 matches at 8 bases. This CDR3 has 17 residues. The V segment lost 3 bases and the J segment 2 bases; nucleotides outside the gene matches: 11. Germline CDR1 MDHEN, CDR2 SYDVKM. The CDR3 sequence is CASSFPLGQGPNYGYTF. The CDR3, as DNA: TGTGCCAGCAGTTTTCCGTTAGGACAGGGCCCGAACTATGGCTACACCTTC.

This clonotype was observed a handful of times. This sequence joins TRBV18 and TRBJ1-1, with a weak D call TRBD1 (5 bases). V was shortened by 5 bases and J by 5 bases, with 12 bases between the two germline ends. This CDR3 is 13 amino acids long. The germline gives CDR1 KGHSH, CDR2 LQKENI. CDR3 sequence: CASSGASYTEAFF. The CDR3 DNA reads TGTGCCAGCTCAGGGGCGTCGTATACTGAAGCTTTCTTT.

The V and J genes are TRBV20-1 and TRBJ2-1, with D unclear. This CDR3 has 16 amino acids. CDR1 is DFQATT and CDR2 is SNEGSKA in the germline V gene (reference sequence). V was clipped by 0 bases and J by 8 bases, with 20 bases between them. The CDR3 bases are TGCAGTGCTAGAGATATCCGGGTGGGTAAGGTACATGAGCAGTTCTTC. Translation gives CSARDIRVGKVHEQFF.

This clonotype was detected ten times or more. The rearrangement joins TRBV20-1 to TRBJ2-3, with D tentatively TRBD1 (5 bases). The CDR3 covers 11 residues. V lost 3 bases, J lost 5 bases, and 6 bases lay in between. The germline gives CDR1 DFQATT, CDR2 SNEGSKA (reference sequence). The CDR3 protein is CSASQGDTQYF. The CDR3 coding sequence is TGCAGTGCTAGTCAGGGAGATACGCAGTATTTT.

This chain connects TRBV6-1 to TRBJ1-5, with D maybe TRBD1 (6 bases). Trimming removed 3 bases at V and 6 bases at J, with 15 bases between. Germline-derived CDR1 and CDR2 are MNHNS and SASEGT. This CDR3 is built from 15 residues. CDR3 sequence (DNA): TGTGCCAGCAGTGAGTCGGGGGCGACGGGTCAGCCCCAGCATTTT. It translates to CASSESGATGQPQHF.

This clonotype was recorded a few times. CDR3 nucleotide sequence: TGTGCCAGCAGCCATGGGACAGCGGGCAATCAGCCCCAGCATTTT. Residues: CASSHGTAGNQPQHF. The gene calls are TRBV3-1 and TRBJ1-5; 7 nucleotides line up with TRBD1. The length of the CDR3 is 15 residues. Germline V gives CDR1 LGHDT, CDR2 YNNKEL (reference sequence). V lost 3 bases to trimming and J lost 2 bases; unmatched junction nucleotides: 4.

The chain carries TRBV12-3 or TRBV12-4 and TRBJ1-1; 7 bases map to TRBD1. The CDR3 is 14 amino acids. V was pared by 6 bases and J by 8 bases, with 12 bases of the junction left unmatched. The CDR3 sequence: CASSLRDRLYEAFF. Here the CDR3 DNA reads TGTGCCAGCAGCCTCAGGGACAGACTTTACGAAGCTTTCTTT.

CDR3 loop: CASSSRQGSINEQFF. Written as DNA, the CDR3 is TGTGCCAGCAGCTCCCGACAGGGATCGATCAATGAGCAGTTCTTC. The chain recombines TRBV7-2 with TRBJ2-1, with 7 bases lining up with TRBD1. Per the germline V gene, CDR1 is SGHTA and CDR2 is FQGNSA. Trimming took 4 bases from V and 6 from J; bases not matched to a gene: 9. The CDR3 covers 15 residues.

The rearrangement joins TRBV30 to TRBJ1-3; D uncertain. The CDR3 extends over 14 amino acids. Germline V gene lookup returns CDR1 GTSNPN and CDR2 SVGIG (reference sequence). Trimming shortened V by 0 bases and J by 4 bases, and 10 bases separated the two germline ends. The CDR3 protein is CAWSVGRLGNTIYF. CDR3 coding DNA: TGTGCCTGGAGTGTAGGCAGGCTCGGAAACACCATATATTTT.

This clonotype was seen a few times. The chain is built from TRBV28 and TRBJ2-5; 14 bases align to TRBD2. The length of the CDR3 is 14 residues. With 4 bases clipped from V and 11 bases from J, the junction kept 6 bases outside the gene matches. In germline, CDR1 is MDHEN, CDR2 SYDVKM. CDR3 nucleotides: TGTGCCAGCAGTTCTGCGGGACTAGCGGGAGAACAGTACTTC. Its protein product is CASSSAGLAGEQYF. Complete variable domain (other parts from reference TRBV28 and TRBJ2-5): DVKVTQSSRYLVKRTGEKVFLECVQDMDHENMFWYRQDPGLGLRLIYFSYDVKMKEKGDIPEGYSVSREKKERFSLILESASTNQTSMYLCASSSAGLAGEQYFGPGTRLLVL.

The chain employs TRBV2 and TRBJ1-5, with a possible D match to TRBD1 (5 bases). Trimming removed 1 base from V and 6 bases from J, with 13 bases in between. Germline V lookup: CDR1 SNHLY, CDR2 FYNNEI. CDR3 length equals 15 residues. The CDR3 DNA is TGTGCCAGCAGTGAAGGGGGGATACGGGGTCAGCCCCAGCATTTT. Amino acid sequence: CASSEGGIRGQPQHF.

The V call is TRBV20-1, the J call TRBJ2-7; 9 bases line up with TRBD2. With 5 bases clipped from V and 7 bases from J, the junction kept 9 bases outside the gene matches. This CDR3 spans 13 amino acids. In germline, CDR1 is DFQATT, CDR2 SNEGSKA (reference sequence). The DNA for the CDR3 is TGCAGTGCTCCGACTAGCGGCGGGGGGGAGCAGTACTTC. It codes for CSAPTSGGGEQYF.

The CDR3 nucleotides are TGTGCCAGCAGCTTCTTCCGAGGTAGCTCCTACAATGAGCAGTTCTTC. Protein product: CASSFFRGSSYNEQFF. The chain has TRBV5-6 and TRBJ2-1; no clear D gene. The CDR3 sequence is 16 residues long. Germline V lookup: CDR1 SGHDT, CDR2 YYEEEE. V was shortened by 2 bases and J by 0 bases, with 12 bases between the two germline ends.

This clonotype was detected a few times. The germline gene is not matched at one end of the junction; a read error may be the cause. The gene calls are TRBV6-2 or TRBV6-3 and TRBJ2-5; D gene unclear. CDR1 is MNHEY and CDR2 is SVGEGT in the germline V gene. This CDR3 has 13 residues. As DNA, the CDR3 is TGTGCCAGCTCTTTGGTGTACCAAGAGACCCAGTACTTT. It codes for CASSLVYQETQYF.

This clonotype was seen a handful of times. The V call is TRBV6-2 or TRBV6-3, the J call TRBJ2-7, with D perhaps TRBD1 or TRBD2 (6 bases each). There are 12 residues in the CDR3. The V and J ends lost 8 bases and 2 bases respectively, with 10 bases between them. Germline values: CDR1 MNHEY, CDR2 SVGEGT. CDR3: CASRGPAYEQYF. CDR3 in DNA: TGTGCCAGCCGGGGGCCTGCCTACGAGCAGTACTTC.

V and J are TRBV28 and TRBJ1-4; D call uncertain. Germline loops: CDR1 MDHEN, CDR2 SYDVKM. The CDR3 length is 17 residues. Trimming removed 3 bases at V and 0 bases at J, with 14 bases between. The CDR3 loop reads CASSLAAGIATNEKLFF. DNA for the CDR3: TGTGCCAGCAGTTTGGCCGCGGGGATCGCAACTAATGAAAAACTGTTTTTT.

This clonotype was detected only once. J is TRBJ1-3 and V is TRBV6-5, with D unclear. Looked up from germline, CDR1 is MNHEY and CDR2 is SVGAGI. Deletions cut 7 bases from V and 0 bases from J, with 7 bases between. The CDR3 is made up of 13 amino acids. CDR3 sequence reads: CASKKSSGNTIYF. Here the CDR3 DNA reads TGTGCCAGCAAGAAGAGCTCTGGAAACACCATATATTTT.

J is TRBJ2-7 and V is TRBV20-1, with 8 bases that match TRBD1. Germline loops: CDR1 DFQATT, CDR2 SNEGSKA (reference sequence). V was clipped by 2 bases and J by 7 bases; unmatched bases: 10. The CDR3 is made up of 14 amino acids. The CDR3 coding sequence is TGCAGTGCTAGACGGGTGGACAGGGTAGGGGAGCAGTACTTC. Amino acids: CSARRVDRVGEQYF.

This clonotype was observed a handful of times. The gene calls are TRBV29-1 and TRBJ2-5; D perhaps matches TRBD2 (6 bases). The V end was cut by 4 bases, the J end by 7 bases, with 22 bases between. The CDR3 spans 15 residues. Germline lookup yields CDR1 SQVTM and CDR2 ANQGSEA. CDR3 sequence (DNA): TGCAGCGTTGCCGCTTTCGGGAGCGCGGAGGGGACCCAGTACTTC. Its protein product is CSVAAFGSAEGTQYF.

V usage is TRBV5-1 and J usage is TRBJ2-7; TRBD2 aligns across 13 bases. This CDR3 has 16 residues. CDR1 is SGHRS, CDR2 YFSETQ, per germline. The J segment lost 6 bases and the V segment lost 5 bases, leaving 11 bases of the junction unmatched. The CDR3 coding sequence is TGCGCCAGCAGACCCTGGACTAGCGGGAGTTCGCGCGAGCAGTACTTC. This sequence encodes CASRPWTSGSSREQYF.

The table lists this clonotype with a few counts. The V gene is TRBV24-1, the J gene TRBJ2-3; D not certain. The CDR3 length is 17 residues. The V and J ends lost 5 bases and 1 base respectively, with 18 bases between them. Germline V gives CDR1 KGHDR, CDR2 SFDVKD. The CDR3 reads CATSGGTPSPGTDTQYF. CDR3 nucleotides: TGTGCCACCAGTGGTGGAACTCCGAGCCCCGGCACAGATACGCAGTATTTT.

The rearrangement uses TRBV4-1 and TRBJ2-3, with 8 bases identical to TRBD2. J gave up 3 bases and V 0 bases, and 2 bases lay outside the gene matches. The CDR3 runs to 15 residues. CDR1 is MGHRA, CDR2 YSYEKL, per germline. The CDR3 spells CASSQDKRETDTQYF. CDR3 in DNA: TGCGCCAGCAGCCAAGATAAGCGGGAGACAGATACGCAGTATTTT.

This sequence joins TRBV9 and TRBJ2-1; the match to TRBD2 covers 16 bases. Germline V gene data show CDR1 as SGDLS and CDR2 as YYNGEE. J was trimmed by 10 bases and V by 3 bases; bases with no gene match: 10. The CDR3 extends over 17 amino acids. The CDR3 loop reads CASSAGGLAGGSGEQFF. The DNA for the CDR3 is TGTGCCAGCAGCGCGGGGGGACTAGCGGGAGGGTCGGGCGAGCAGTTCTTC.

A few counts support this clonotype. The rearrangement uses TRBV27 and TRBJ2-1; D call uncertain. The ends were cut back, 10 bases at V and 0 bases at J, with 19 bases in the middle. The CDR3 contains 16 residues. Germline loops: CDR1 MNHEY, CDR2 SMNVEV (reference sequence). CDR3 region: CATKPGSLSSYNEQFF. In DNA form, the CDR3 reads TGTGCCACCAAACCGGGTTCCCTGAGCTCCTACAATGAGCAGTTCTTC.

This chain links TRBV29-1 with TRBJ2-1; unclear D gene. V lost 2 bases and J 10 bases, leaving 9 bases between the germline ends. The CDR3 length is 11 residues. Per germline, CDR1 SQVTM and CDR2 ANQGSEA. The CDR3 loop reads CSVEWGWEQFF. The DNA of the CDR3 is TGCAGCGTTGAATGGGGTTGGGAGCAGTTCTTC.

This clonotype was seen only a few times. The genes are TRBV11-2 and TRBJ2-1; 8 bases map to TRBD2. The junction had 7 bases not matched to a gene; V was cut back by 7 bases and J by 5 bases. Germline V lookup: CDR1 SGHAT, CDR2 FQNNGV. The CDR3 runs to 14 residues. CDR3 protein: CASILGRANNEQFF. The CDR3 coding sequence is TGTGCCAGCATCCTCGGGAGGGCCAACAATGAGCAGTTCTTC.

This clonotype showed up many times. The CDR3 is CASSPRSEGTQYF. The CDR3 DNA reads as TGTGCCAGCAGTCCAAGGTCCGAGGGTACGCAGTATTTT. The rearrangement uses TRBV6-6 and TRBJ2-3; D is perhaps TRBD2 (5 bases). Germline V CDR1 and CDR2: MNHNY, SVGAGI (reference sequence). The CDR3 spans 13 residues. Trimming shortened V by 5 bases and J by 8 bases, and 14 bases separated the two germline ends.

This clonotype appeared a few times. The chain employs TRBV20-1 and TRBJ2-4; D may be TRBD2 (7 bases). With 4 bases removed from V and 8 bases from J, the gap between germline ends came to 18 bases. Germline-derived CDR1 and CDR2 are DFQATT and SNEGSKA (reference sequence). The CDR3 is 14 amino acids. The CDR3 DNA reads TGCAGTGCTAACGACGCGGGGGCCTTGGACATTCAGTACTTC. It specifies CSANDAGALDIQYF.